These T cell receptor beta chains were read from a single sample in a study of vaccination effects on CD4 cells after COVID-19. The repertoire was sequenced with immunoSEQ multiplex PCR; TCRdb's copy has only in-frame clones and lacks some. Among tens of thousands of clones, 78% were seen once, and the ten largest hold 3.5% to 5.5%. Their antigen targets remain unknown. The material sequenced was CD4+ T cells from PBMCs cultured without peptide, taken after COVID-19 vaccination. The receptors here all came from a human donor who received a COVID-19 vaccine. CDR3s include the opening cysteine and the closing phenylalanine or tryptophan. The order of the fields is clone size, J gene, D gene, V gene, CDR3 protein, CDR3 DNA. D genes are given only for firm matches. Clone size appears in some rows only: once, few, many, or a class for an expanded clone.

abundance: -; j_gene: TRBJ2-7; d_gene: -; v_gene: TRBV3-1/TRBV3-2; CDR3aa: CASSPSGNYEQYF; CDR3nt: TGTGCCAGCAGCCCCTCCGGGAACTACGAGCAGTACTTC
abundance: -; j_gene: TRBJ2-7; d_gene: -; v_gene: TRBV3-1/TRBV3-2; CDR3aa: CASSLEVGGTYEQYF; CDR3nt: TGTGCCAGCAGCCTGGAGGTCGGCGGGACCTACGAGCAGTACTTC
abundance: -; j_gene: TRBJ2-1; d_gene: TRBD2; v_gene: TRBV5-1; CDR3aa: CASSLGLAGLGLGQDNEQFF; CDR3nt: TGCGCCAGCAGCTTGGGGTTAGCGGGACTAGGATTGGGCCAGGACAATGAGCAGTTCTTC
abundance: few; j_gene: TRBJ2-7; d_gene: TRBD2; v_gene: TRBV11-2; CDR3aa: CASSALAGTYEQYF; CDR3nt: TGTGCCAGCAGCGCCCTAGCGGGAACCTACGAGCAGTACTTC
abundance: -; j_gene: TRBJ1-3; d_gene: TRBD1; v_gene: TRBV5-1; CDR3aa: CASSPGQGVRNTIYF; CDR3nt: TGCGCCAGCAGCCCAGGCCAGGGGGTTAGAAACACCATATATTTT
abundance: -; j_gene: TRBJ2-4; d_gene: -; v_gene: TRBV7-2; CDR3aa: CASSLSGFLAKNIQYF; CDR3nt: TGTGCCAGCAGCCTATCGGGGTTCCTAGCCAAAAACATTCAGTACTTC
abundance: -; j_gene: TRBJ2-1; d_gene: -; v_gene: TRBV12-3/TRBV12-4; CDR3aa: CASSFHHSNEQFF; CDR3nt: TGTGCCAGCAGTTTCCACCACAGCAATGAGCAGTTCTTC
abundance: once; j_gene: TRBJ1-3; d_gene: -; v_gene: TRBV21-1; CDR3aa: CASSKDTPPGNTIYF; CDR3nt: TGTGCCAGCAGCAAGGACACTCCTCCTGGAAACACCATATATTTT
abundance: -; j_gene: TRBJ1-1; d_gene: -; v_gene: TRBV12-3/TRBV12-4; CDR3aa: CASSLLIGSEAFF; CDR3nt: TGTGCCAGCAGTTTACTAATCGGTTCAGAAGCTTTCTTT
abundance: -; j_gene: TRBJ1-2; d_gene: -; v_gene: TRBV14; CDR3aa: CASSQDNYGYTF; CDR3nt: TGTGCCAGCAGCCAGGACAACTATGGCTACACCTTC
abundance: -; j_gene: TRBJ2-5; d_gene: TRBD1; v_gene: TRBV5-1; CDR3aa: CASSYGQAQETQYF; CDR3nt: TGCGCCAGCAGCTACGGACAGGCCCAAGAGACCCAGTACTTC
abundance: -; j_gene: TRBJ2-2; d_gene: TRBD2; v_gene: TRBV29-1; CDR3aa: CSVAYSGGAIGELFF; CDR3nt: TGCAGCGTTGCCTATAGCGGGGGGGCGATCGGGGAGCTGTTTTTT
abundance: -; j_gene: TRBJ1-1; d_gene: -; v_gene: TRBV5-1; CDR3aa: CASSLGVNTEAFF; CDR3nt: TGCGCCAGCAGCTTAGGGGTGAACACTGAAGCTTTCTTT
abundance: -; j_gene: TRBJ2-5; d_gene: -; v_gene: TRBV7-6; CDR3aa: CASSLSAEGETQYF; CDR3nt: TGTGCCAGCAGCTTATCTGCAGAGGGAGAGACCCAGTACTTC
abundance: -; j_gene: TRBJ1-1; d_gene: -; v_gene: TRBV7-2; CDR3aa: CASSQQGGTEAFF; CDR3nt: TGTGCCAGCAGCCAACAAGGGGGCACTGAAGCTTTCTTT
abundance: -; j_gene: TRBJ1-5; d_gene: -; v_gene: TRBV2; CDR3aa: CASSGDGPGPQHF; CDR3nt: TGTGCCAGCAGTGGGGACGGCCCAGGGCCCCAGCATTTT
abundance: -; j_gene: TRBJ2-5; d_gene: TRBD1; v_gene: TRBV10-3; CDR3aa: CAISDGRGKETQYF; CDR3nt: TGTGCCATCAGTGACGGCAGGGGGAAAGAGACCCAGTACTTC